The rows below give T cell receptor beta chains drawn from one sample of a study of T-cell memory formation after mild COVID-19. TCRdb re-derived calls from the 5' RACE reads in MiXCR, one entry per CDR3 protein. This table holds under 350,000 distinct CDR3 sequences, around 15% found once. Sequenced input: PBMCs or a T cell subset sorted from them (not recorded which). Receptors originate from a man between 18 and 29 years old who had mild COVID-19 (a few samples of this study predate the infection). Cell type and time point are not known. Both conserved end residues are part of each CDR3. Each record gives: D gene, J gene, V gene, clone size, CDR3 protein, CDR3 DNA. A D gene is named only where the DNA matches it firmly. Size is omitted from some rows. Given values are once, few, many or a class for expanded clones.

. TRBJ2-2 TRBV4-2 . CASSHRVEDLGELFF TGTGCCAGCAGCCACAGGGTAGAGGATTTAGGGGAGCTGTTTTTT
TRBD2 TRBJ2-1 TRBV7-2 . CASSPLAGSNEQFF TGTGCCAGCAGTCCGCTAGCGGGGAGCAATGAGCAGTTCTTC
TRBD1 TRBJ1-5 TRBV6-1 few CASSGPGQGLRPQHF TGTGCCAGCAGTGGGCCGGGACAGGGCCTGCGGCCCCAGCATTTT
TRBD2 TRBJ2-6 TRBV28 . CASEAGGTSGANVLTF TGTGCCAGCGAAGCGGGGGGCACCTCTGGGGCCAACGTCCTGACTTTC
. TRBJ1-2 TRBV9 few CASSPHVWENGYTF TGTGCCAGCAGCCCCCACGTTTGGGAAAATGGCTACACCTTC
. TRBJ2-3 TRBV2 . CASSDGTTSTDTQYF TGTGCCAGCAGTGATGGGACAACTAGCACAGATACGCAGTATTTT
. TRBJ2-6 TRBV7-9 few CASSINSGANVLTF TGTGCCAGCAGTATCAATTCTGGGGCCAACGTCCTGACTTTC
. TRBJ1-5 TRBV4-3 . CASSTETGSNQPQHF TGCGCCAGCAGCACAGAAACAGGTTCCAATCAGCCCCAGCATTTT
. TRBJ2-2 TRBV6-6 few CASSWQTGELFF TGTGCCAGCAGTTGGCAGACCGGGGAGCTGTTTTTT
. TRBJ1-2 TRBV10-2 . CASSESTSVNGYTF TGCGCCAGCAGTGAGTCGACAAGCGTAAATGGCTACACCTTC
TRBD1 TRBJ2-1 TRBV7-9 . CASSSGGPYNEQFF TGTGCCAGCAGCTCAGGGGGCCCCTACAATGAGCAGTTCTTC
TRBD1 TRBJ1-1 TRBV29-1 . CSVNRGATAEAFF TGCAGCGTTAACAGGGGTGCGACGGCTGAAGCTTTCTTT
. TRBJ2-1 TRBV7-9 few CASSLARASSYNEQFF TGTGCCAGCAGCTTAGCCAGGGCTAGCTCCTACAATGAGCAGTTCTTC
. TRBJ1-5 TRBV10-3 few CATDRGIGQPQHF TGTGCCACGGACCGGGGGATAGGCCAGCCCCAGCATTTT
. TRBJ2-7 TRBV5-1 many CASSLRPPYEQYF TGCGCCAGCAGCTTGCGTCCCCCCTACGAGCAGTACTTC
TRBD1 TRBJ2-2 TRBV10-3 . CAISGTGQTANTGELFF TGTGCCATCAGTGGGACAGGCCAAACCGCGAACACCGGGGAGCTGTTTTTT
. TRBJ2-2 TRBV7-6 . CASSLQGGRRNTGELFF TGTGCCAGCAGTCTTCAAGGGGGGCGAAGGAACACCGGGGAGCTGTTTTTT
. TRBJ2-5 TRBV20-1 . CSAIKETQYF TGCAGTGCTATAAAAGAGACCCAGTACTTC
. TRBJ1-1 TRBV9 few CASICREYPEAFF TGTGCCAGCATTTGCAGGGAATACCCTGAAGCTTTCTTT
. TRBJ2-4 TRBV20-1 . CSARGYPQNIQYF TGCAGTGCTAGAGGGTACCCTCAAAACATTCAGTACTTC
TRBD1 TRBJ2-3 TRBV7-9 . CASLDTGGWTDTQYF TGTGCCAGCCTCGATACAGGGGGATGGACAGATACGCAGTATTTT
. TRBJ2-1 TRBV7-8 . CASRLTRDHIYNEQFF TGTGCCAGCAGATTAACGCGGGACCACATATACAATGAGCAGTTCTTC
TRBD1 TRBJ2-3 TRBV20-1 few CSASSWTGTDTQYF TGCAGTGCTAGTTCCTGGACAGGAACAGATACGCAGTATTTT
TRBD1 TRBJ2-7 TRBV6-1 . CASSEAGTGAEQYF TGTGCCAGCAGTGAAGCCGGGACAGGGGCCGAGCAGTACTTC
. TRBJ1-2 TRBV5-6 many CASSLAGGQPGYTF TGTGCCAGCAGCTTGGCCGGGGGACAACCCGGCTACACCTTC
. TRBJ1-3 TRBV5-5 . CASSLYSFSSGNTIYF TGTGCCAGCAGCTTGTACAGTTTTAGCTCTGGAAACACCATATATTTT
TRBD1 TRBJ1-2 TRBV5-1 many CASSSGGGDGYTF TGCGCCAGCAGCTCAGGGGGTGGTGACGGCTACACCTTC
. TRBJ2-5 TRBV4-1 few CASSQVRGETQYF TGCGCCAGCAGCCAAGTACGGGGGGAGACCCAGTACTTC
TRBD1 TRBJ2-3 TRBV6-5 few CASSGQGGPTDTQYF TGTGCCAGCAGTGGACAGGGGGGCCCCACAGATACGCAGTATTTT